These 14 T cell receptor beta chains came from one sample sequenced in a study of breast tumors, draining lymph nodes, adjacent tissues. Axillary draining lymph nodes of breast cancer patients supplied the node samples. From the multiplex PCR reads, TCRdb called clonotypes with MiXCR, one entry per CDR3 protein. The table includes under 350,000 distinct CDR3 sequences, over 25% detected once. Source material: axillary lymph node tissue. Receptor source: a female donor with breast cancer. Some clones in this sample may be carry-over from other donors' samples.

This clonotype was seen ten or more times. This sequence joins TRBV12-3 or TRBV12-4 and TRBJ2-7, with TRBD2 matching over 9 bases. V lost 3 bases and J lost 5; bases outside the gene matches: 5. This CDR3 contains 14 residues. CDR3 sequence reads: CASSFGGRDHEQYF. CDR3 in DNA: TGTGCCAGCAGTTTTGGCGGGAGGGACCACGAGCAGTACTTC.

The sample holds many counts of this clonotype. The CDR3 coding sequence is TGTGCCAGTAGTACGTCTAGCGGGTACACAGATACGCAGTATTTT. Protein product: CASSTSSGYTDTQYF. The genes are TRBV19 and TRBJ2-3, with 8 nucleotides matching TRBD2. CDR1 is LNHDA and CDR2 is SQIVND in the germline V gene (reference sequence). V lost 4 bases and J lost 2; bases outside the gene matches: 5. The CDR3 covers 15 residues.

With respect to this clonotype: A much larger clonotype is one base distant, so this may be a read error. The rearrangement uses TRBV13 and TRBJ2-7; 11 nucleotides match TRBD2. V gave up 2 bases and J gave up 5 bases; unmatched junction bases: 8. Germline V CDR1 and CDR2: PRHDT, FYEKMQ (reference sequence). This CDR3 contains 16 residues. The CDR3 is CASSLHEIAGGNEQYF. The CDR3 DNA follows: TGTGCCAGCAGCTTACACGAAATAGCGGGAGGGAACGAGCAGTACTTC.

This clonotype occurred many times. The V call is TRBV7-9, the J call TRBJ2-7; D is perhaps TRBD2 (5 bases). This CDR3 is built from 14 residues. V shed 8 bases and J shed 4 bases, with 18 bases lying between them. In germline, CDR1 is SEHNR, CDR2 FQNEAQ (reference sequence). The chain's CDR3 is CASERGRTPYEQYF. In DNA form, the CDR3 reads TGTGCCAGCGAACGTGGGCGGACTCCTTACGAGCAGTACTTC. Using reference TRBV7-9 and TRBJ2-7 for the parts outside the CDR3, the full variable domain is DTGVSQNPRHKITKRGQNVTFRCDPISEHNRLYWYRQTLGQGPEFLTYFQNEAQLEKSRLLSDRFSAERPKGSFSTLEIQRTEQGDSAMYLCASERGRTPYEQYFGPGTRLTVT.

The table lists this clonotype with many counts. V usage is TRBV19 and J usage is TRBJ1-2, with D unclear. The CDR3 is 16 amino acids. Deletions cut 5 bases from V and 8 bases from J, with 24 bases between. Germline-derived CDR1 and CDR2 are LNHDA and SQIVND (reference sequence). In nucleotides, the CDR3 is TGTGCCAGTAGTTCCGTCCGAAGCGCAGATGAAGAGGGCTACACCTTC. This encodes CASSSVRSADEEGYTF.

This clonotype was recorded many times. The rearrangement links TRBV4-1 to TRBJ2-2, with D possibly TRBD2 on 6 matching bases. Germline loops: CDR1 MGHRA, CDR2 YSYEKL. Trimming took 1 base from V and 5 from J, leaving 11 bases between them. The CDR3 runs to 15 residues. CDR3 nucleotides: TGCGCCAGCAGCCAAGTCGGGAGCGGAACCGGGGAGCTGTTTTTT. It codes for CASSQVGSGTGELFF.

This clonotype was recorded many times. The V and J genes are TRBV20-1 and TRBJ1-5; the D gene is possibly TRBD1 (5 bases). V shed 3 bases and J shed 7 bases, with 13 bases lying between them. The germline V gene has CDR1 DFQATT and CDR2 SNEGSKA (reference sequence). The CDR3 is 13 amino acids. Written as DNA, the CDR3 is TGCAGTGCTAGCCCATTCAGGGCGCAGCCCCAGCATTTT. Translating it yields CSASPFRAQPQHF.

This clonotype has a count of ten or more. Here the CDR3 DNA reads TGTGCCAGCAGCCAGCTAGCGGGAAGGTTTGCAGATACGCAGTATTTT. The encoded protein is CASSQLAGRFADTQYF. This chain uses TRBV11-3 with TRBJ2-3; 9 bases are shared with TRBD2. The J segment lost 4 bases and the V segment lost 5 bases, leaving 10 bases of the junction unmatched. Germline CDR1 reads SGHNT; CDR2 reads YENEEA. This CDR3 is built from 16 residues.

This clonotype was picked up many times. The chain joins TRBV7-3 to TRBJ2-7, with 9 bases identical to TRBD2. V lost 0 bases to trimming and J lost 6 bases; unmatched junction nucleotides: 6. Germline values: CDR1 SGHTA, CDR2 FQGTGA. The CDR3 spans 15 residues. The CDR3 is CASSLTASGTGEQYF. The CDR3 DNA reads TGTGCCAGCAGCTTAACGGCTAGCGGGACTGGCGAGCAGTACTTC.

The sample holds many counts of this clonotype. This chain joins TRBV3-1 and TRBJ1-5; the D is unclear. This CDR3 spans 13 amino acids. The germline V and J ends were trimmed by 3 bases and 5 bases, with 8 bases remaining between them. The germline V gene has CDR1 LGHDT and CDR2 YNNKEL (reference sequence). CDR3 nucleotides: TGTGCCAGCAGCCAGGGGAGGGATCAGCCCCAGCATTTT. This codes for CASSQGRDQPQHF.

In this sample, this clonotype turned up many times. V is TRBV19 and J is TRBJ2-5; tentative D call: TRBD1 (6 bases). The germline gives CDR1 LNHDA, CDR2 SQIVND (reference sequence). The CDR3 spans 15 residues. Trimming shortened V by 6 bases and J by 4 bases, and 18 bases separated the two germline ends. The CDR3 loop reads CASSLGGLFGETQYF. CDR3 DNA: TGTGCCAGTAGCCTAGGGGGATTATTCGGAGAGACCCAGTACTTC.

This clonotype was seen repeatedly, ten times or more. This rearrangement joins TRBV20-1 to TRBJ1-2, with 7 nucleotides matching TRBD1. This CDR3 is 12 amino acids long. With 7 bases clipped from V and 3 bases from J, the junction kept 5 bases outside the gene matches. From germline, CDR1 is DFQATT and CDR2 SNEGSKA (reference sequence). The CDR3 loop is CSVRTGDYGYTF. In DNA, the CDR3 is TGCAGTGTAAGGACAGGCGACTATGGCTACACCTTC.

This clonotype has ten or more counts. This rearrangement joins TRBV25-1 to TRBJ1-2, with 7 nucleotides matching TRBD1. V gave up 1 base and J gave up 6 bases; unmatched junction bases: 5. Germline-derived CDR1 and CDR2 are MGHDK and SYGVNS. The CDR3 covers 14 residues. The CDR3 region has the DNA TGTGCCAGCAGTGAATCATACAGGGGAGATGGCTACACCTTC. Its protein is CASSESYRGDGYTF.

The rearrangement links TRBV3-1 to TRBJ2-2, with D perhaps TRBD2 (7 bases). Germline CDR1 LGHDT, CDR2 YNNKEL (reference sequence). The CDR3 loop spans 15 amino acids. V dropped 7 bases and J dropped 7 bases, with 19 bases sitting between them. CDR3 loop: CASTSNGGRDGELFF. CDR3 DNA sequence: TGTGCCAGCACCAGCAACGGGGGGCGAGACGGGGAGCTGTTTTTT.